Each of the 20 T cell receptor beta chains below was sequenced from the same sample in a study of blood T cell repertoires in COVID-19. Assay: immunoSEQ multiplex PCR; the TCRdb copy retains only in-frame clones and omits some. The sample shows some 120,000 clones, 80% to 90% of them seen only once. Sequencing was carried out using peripheral blood. All receptors derive from a human donor in a cohort sampled during active COVID-19.

The chain links TRBV9 to TRBJ1-2; TRBD1 is a possible D gene (6 bases). Germline V gene data show CDR1 as SGDLS and CDR2 as YYNGEE. The V end was cut by 2 bases, the J end by 0 bases, with 17 bases between. The CDR3 spans 17 residues. The CDR3 is CASSVMIQGTANYGYTF. The CDR3 bases are TGTGCCAGCAGCGTCATGATCCAGGGGACGGCTAACTATGGCTACACCTTC. Complete variable domain (other parts from reference TRBV9 and TRBJ1-2): DSGVTQTPKHLITATGQRVTLRCSPRSGDLSVYWYQQSLDQGLQFLIQYYNGEERAKGNILERFSAQQFPDLHSELNLSSLELGDSALYFCASSVMIQGTANYGYTFGSGTRLTVV.

V gene TRBV7-2 combines with J gene TRBJ1-1, with D perhaps matching TRBD1 (5 bases). The CDR3 is 16 amino acids. The V and J ends lost 0 bases and 0 bases respectively, with 11 bases between them. CDR1 and CDR2 from the germline V gene are SGHTA and FQGNSA. The CDR3 nucleotides read TGTGCCAGCAGCTTAGCCAACCGACAGATGAACACTGAAGCTTTCTTT. Protein product: CASSLANRQMNTEAFF.

The V gene is TRBV7-9, the J gene TRBJ2-5; D is unresolved. This CDR3 has 14 residues. CDR1 is SEHNR, CDR2 FQNEAQ, per germline (reference sequence). Trimming cost V 5 bases and J 2 bases, with 12 bases left between them. CDR3 residues: CASSTRAQQETQYF. The CDR3, as DNA: TGTGCCAGCAGCACCCGAGCGCAGCAAGAGACCCAGTACTTC.

This clone occurred once. The genes are TRBV11-2 and TRBJ2-7; TRBD1 matches at 12 bases. The CDR3 consists of 14 residues. Germline lookup yields CDR1 SGHAT and CDR2 FQNNGV. V shed 5 bases and J 7 bases; nucleotides not matched to a gene: 6. The DNA of the CDR3 is TGTGCCAGCAGCCCGGGACAGGGGGCGCGAGAGCAGTACTTC. Translated: CASSPGQGAREQYF.

The chain carries TRBV7-9 and TRBJ2-6; 7 positions match TRBD1. V shed 4 bases and J 11 bases; nucleotides not matched to a gene: 8. The CDR3 totals 14 residues. Germline CDR1 SEHNR, CDR2 FQNEAQ (reference sequence). DNA of the CDR3: TGTGCCAGCAGCTACTACAGGGGAGAGGACGTCCTGACTTTC. The encoded protein is CASSYYRGEDVLTF.

Remarks on this clone: No DNA is shown, since the ends of the CDR3 on it are uncertain; the CDR3 is the one TCRdb lists. The genes are TRBV4-1 and TRBJ2-1; the table assigns TRBD2, which was not confirmed against the DNA. Both ends counted, the CDR3 spans 18 residues. Germline CDR1 is MGHRA and CDR2 is YSYEKL. CDR3: CASSQERVASGNLRVEFF.

V usage is TRBV27 and J usage is TRBJ2-1; 10 nucleotides match TRBD2. CDR3 length equals 16 residues. The germline gives CDR1 MNHEY, CDR2 SMNVEV (reference sequence). After removal of 0 bases from V and 8 bases from J, the junction contained 7 bases not matched to a gene. CDR3 region: CASSLSLAGVFDEQFF. CDR3 coding DNA: TGTGCCAGCAGTTTATCGCTAGCGGGAGTTTTCGATGAGCAGTTCTTC.

CDR3 coding DNA: TGTGCCAGCAGCTACCGGGACAGGACCTACGAGCAGTACTTC. This encodes CASSYRDRTYEQYF. The rearrangement uses TRBV14 and TRBJ2-7; 8 positions match TRBD1. CDR3 length: 14 amino acids. J lost 2 bases, V lost 5 bases, and 5 bases had no gene match. Germline CDR1 SGHDN, CDR2 FVKESK.

V is TRBV18 and J is TRBJ1-2, with D hard to call. The ends were cut back, 3 bases at V and 7 bases at J, with 9 bases in the middle. Germline values: CDR1 KGHSH, CDR2 LQKENI. The CDR3 length is 12 residues. CDR3 in amino acids: CASSPDRGGYTF. As DNA, the CDR3 is TGTGCCAGCTCACCGGACCGGGGTGGCTACACCTTC.

The V and J genes are TRBV29-1 and TRBJ2-1; 7 nucleotides match TRBD1. Germline lookup yields CDR1 SQVTM and CDR2 ANQGSEA. Trimming took 3 bases from V and 0 from J; bases not matched to a gene: 5. The length of the CDR3 is 15 residues. CDR3 region: CSVELWDSSYNEQFF. In DNA form, the CDR3 reads TGCAGCGTTGAGCTTTGGGACAGCTCCTACAATGAGCAGTTCTTC.

The chain carries TRBV4-1 and TRBJ2-7; a weak D match, TRBD2 (6 bases). Trimming left V 6 bases short and J 3 bases short, with 18 bases between. The CDR3 is made up of 15 amino acids. Germline CDR1 reads MGHRA; CDR2 reads YSYEKL. CDR3 residues: CASSIQGLGIYEQYF. The CDR3 DNA reads TGCGCCAGCAGTATCCAGGGACTTGGGATCTACGAGCAGTACTTC.

CDR3: CASSLRARQGGYGYTF. The CDR3 DNA is TGTGCCAGCAGCTTACGAGCCAGACAGGGAGGCTATGGCTACACCTTC. The chain combines TRBV7-8 with TRBJ1-2; 7 nucleotides align to TRBD1. Trimming took 2 bases from V and 4 from J; bases not matched to a gene: 10. Germline V gene lookup returns CDR1 SGHVS and CDR2 FQNEAQ. The CDR3 has 16 amino acids.

J is TRBJ2-7 and V is TRBV4-1; D perhaps matches TRBD1 (5 bases). This CDR3 is built from 14 residues. From germline, CDR1 is MGHRA and CDR2 YSYEKL. V was trimmed by 4 bases and J by 3 bases, leaving 13 bases between them. CDR3 region: CASSPLGQNYEQYF. In DNA form, the CDR3 reads TGCGCCAGCAGCCCCCTGGGGCAGAACTACGAGCAGTACTTC.

This chain joins TRBV5-1 and TRBJ2-7, with D possibly TRBD2 on 5 matching bases. Looked up from germline, CDR1 is SGHRS and CDR2 is YFSETQ. V was trimmed by 0 bases and J by 3 bases, leaving 13 bases between them. CDR3 length equals 15 residues. The CDR3 region is CASSLAFGGFYEQYF. The CDR3 DNA sequence: TGCGCCAGCAGCTTGGCCTTTGGAGGATTCTACGAGCAGTACTTC.

The gene calls are TRBV18 and TRBJ2-1; 11 bases are a match to TRBD2. CDR3 size: 14 residues. Germline lookup yields CDR1 KGHSH and CDR2 LQKENI. V shed 3 bases, J shed 7 bases, and the junction held 2 bases outside the gene matches. The CDR3 coding sequence is TGTGCCAGCTCACCGGGACTAGCGGAGAATGAGCAGTTCTTC. Encoded protein: CASSPGLAENEQFF.

This chain uses TRBV27 with TRBJ1-1; 8 bases fit TRBD1. V lost 3 bases, J lost 4 bases, and 1 base stayed unmatched. This CDR3 contains 13 residues. Germline CDR1 MNHEY, CDR2 SMNVEV (reference sequence). The CDR3 reads CASSLGTGTEAFF. The CDR3 coding sequence is TGTGCCAGCAGTTTGGGGACAGGCACTGAAGCTTTCTTT.

This clone occurred once. The chain is built from TRBV9 and TRBJ1-1; possibly TRBD1 for D (6 bases). The germline V gene has CDR1 SGDLS and CDR2 YYNGEE. Trimming pared 0 bases from V and 0 bases from J, leaving 12 bases between. The CDR3 length is 16 residues. In DNA, the CDR3 is TGTGCCAGCAGCGTAGGTCACAGGGACGTGAACACTGAAGCTTTCTTT. Translating gives CASSVGHRDVNTEAFF.

The rearrangement joins TRBV6-5 to TRBJ1-1, with TRBD1 matching 8 bases. Germline V gene sequence: CDR1 MNHEY, CDR2 SVGAGI. CDR3 length: 15 residues. J was trimmed by 8 bases and V by 5 bases; bases with no gene match: 13. DNA for the CDR3: TGTGCCAGCAGTCAATCCGGGCAGGGGGCTAAAGAAGCTTTCTTT. Protein product: CASSQSGQGAKEAFF.

This chain links TRBV6-1 with TRBJ2-1, with D possibly being TRBD2 (6 bases). CDR1 is MNHNS and CDR2 is SASEGT in the germline V gene. The CDR3 is 13 residues long. V was cut by 3 bases and J by 10 bases, with 13 bases left in between. CDR3 in amino acids: CASSELAKIEQFF. CDR3 coding DNA: TGTGCCAGCAGTGAGCTAGCGAAGATAGAGCAGTTCTTC.

This clone was counted once. Within the sample, other DNA sequences also encode this same CDR3. The rearrangement joins TRBV6-5 to TRBJ2-7; 10 bases fit TRBD1. The CDR3 length is 13 residues. The J segment lost 1 base and the V segment lost 6 bases, leaving 0 bases of the junction unmatched. The germline V gene encodes CDR1 MNHEY and CDR2 SVGAGI. The CDR3 coding sequence is TGTGCCAGCAGGGACAGGGGGTCCTACGAGCAGTACTTC. It specifies CASRDRGSYEQYF.